These T cell receptor beta chains were read from a single sample in a study of blood T cell repertoires in COVID-19. TCRdb's table, derived via immunoSEQ multiplex PCR, lists solely in-frame clones and lacks some. The sample holds about 380,000 clones, about 89% seen once. The sequenced sample was PBMCs or T cells enriched from blood (not recorded which). These receptors all come from a young man who had recovered from COVID-19. Both conserved end residues are part of each CDR3. D genes are given only for firm matches. Not every row has a clone size; where given, it reads once, few, many or a size class.

TRBJ2-1 TRBD2 . TRBV3-1/TRBV3-2 CASGYLAGYNEQFF TGTGCCAGCGGATACCTAGCGGGCTACAATGAGCAGTTCTTC
TRBJ1-3 . . TRBV6-5 CASLEPGNTIYF TGTGCCAGCCTCGAGCCTGGAAACACCATATATTTT
TRBJ2-5 . . TRBV19 CASSVRARQETQYF TGTGCCAGTAGTGTCAGGGCCCGGCAAGAGACCCAGTACTTC
TRBJ1-5 . . TRBV6-5 CASSYQKGDQPQHF TGTGCCAGCAGTTACCAGAAGGGGGATCAGCCCCAGCATTTT
TRBJ1-6 . . TRBV18 CASSPAQVADHSPLHF TGTGCCAGCTCACCGGCCCAAGTAGCTGATCATTCACCCCTCCACTTT
TRBJ2-7 . . TRBV7-9 CASSLLSSSNEQYF TGTGCCAGCAGCTTATTGTCTAGCAGCAACGAGCAGTACTTC
TRBJ2-3 TRBD2 once TRBV4-1 CASSHTPLTGGTQYF TGCGCCAGCAGCCATACCCCTCTAACGGGGGGTACGCAGTATTTT
TRBJ2-7 . once TRBV7-8 CASSLGRGKTGSYEQYF TGTGCCAGCAGCTTAGGAAGAGGTAAGACAGGCTCCTACGAGCAGTACTTC
TRBJ1-1 . . TRBV18 CASSPPAGDTEAFF TGTGCCAGCTCACCACCAGCCGGGGACACTGAAGCTTTCTTT
TRBJ2-2 TRBD1 . TRBV7-9 CASSPAGTVGMELFF TGTGCCAGCAGCCCAGCCGGGACAGTGGGGATGGAGCTGTTTTTT
TRBJ1-2 TRBD1 . TRBV29-1 CSVDGRQGSGYTF TGCAGCGTTGATGGGAGACAGGGCTCTGGCTACACCTTC
TRBJ2-1 TRBD2 . TRBV7-7 CASSPGLADYNEQFF TGTGCTAGCAGCCCCGGACTAGCTGACTACAATGAGCAGTTCTTC
TRBJ1-1 TRBD1 . TRBV29-1 CSVGDRGLTEAFF TGCAGCGTTGGGGACAGGGGGCTTACTGAAGCTTTCTTT
TRBJ2-5 . . TRBV5-4 CASSFPADQETQYF TGTGCCAGCAGCTTCCCAGCGGACCAAGAGACCCAGTACTTC
TRBJ1-1 . . TRBV11-2 CASSLDMNTEAFF TGTGCCAGCAGCTTAGACATGAACACTGAAGCTTTCTTT
TRBJ1-4 . . TRBV7-8 CASSLLGSIKANEKLFF TGTGCCAGCAGCTTACTGGGGAGCATTAAGGCTAATGAAAAACTGTTTTTT
TRBJ2-7 . . TRBV13 CASSQNSYEQYF TGTGCCAGCAGCCAAAACAGCTACGAGCAGTACTTC
TRBJ1-4 TRBD1 . TRBV7-2 CASSAYRGSNEKLFF TGTGCCAGCAGCGCCTACAGGGGCTCTAATGAAAAACTGTTTTTT
TRBJ1-5 TRBD1 . TRBV6-5 CASREDRLSNQPQHF TGTGCCAGCAGGGAGGACAGGTTAAGCAATCAGCCCCAGCATTTT
TRBJ1-2 . few TRBV6-4 CASSDTNRDDGYTF TGTGCCAGCAGTGACACAAACAGGGACGATGGCTACACCTTC
TRBJ1-5 . . TRBV30 CAWSESRGQPQHF TGTGCCTGGAGCGAAAGCAGGGGCCAGCCCCAGCATTTT
TRBJ1-1 . once TRBV7-2 CASSLAAQSSGAFF TGTGCCAGCAGCTTAGCGGCGCAGTCTTCGGGAGCTTTCTTT
TRBJ1-3 . . TRBV2 CASSAGLDTIYF TGTGCCAGCAGTGCAGGCTTGGACACCATATATTTT
TRBJ1-6 TRBD1 . TRBV27 CASSSDRGPYNSPLHF TGTGCCAGCAGTTCTGACAGGGGCCCCTATAATTCACCCCTCCACTTT
TRBJ1-2 . . TRBV30 CAWSPRGKASGYTF TGTGCCTGGAGTCCTCGGGGAAAAGCCTCTGGCTACACCTTC
TRBJ2-1 . . TRBV7-2 CASSVTGAGYNEQFF TGTGCCAGCAGCGTCACAGGGGCGGGATACAATGAGCAGTTCTTC
TRBJ2-5 . . TRBV2 CARGWGVRAQTQYF TGTGCCAGGGGATGGGGGGTCCGGGCGCAGACCCAGTACTTC
TRBJ2-5 TRBD2 few TRBV5-6 CASSPRLAGRETQYF TGTGCCAGCAGCCCAAGACTAGCGGGGAGGGAGACCCAGTACTTC
TRBJ1-3 . . TRBV2 CASSEDREPGNTIYF TGTGCCAGCAGTGAAGACAGGGAGCCTGGAAACACCATATATTTT
TRBJ2-7 . . TRBV6-1 CASSEGSWVKTYEQYF TGTGCCAGCAGCGAAGGGAGCTGGGTGAAGACCTACGAGCAGTACTTC
TRBJ1-1 . . TRBV15 CATSATRALNTEAFF TGTGCCACCAGCGCAACCAGGGCTTTGAACACTGAAGCTTTCTTT
TRBJ1-4 . . TRBV18 CASSPRGGEKLFF TGTGCCAGCTCCCCAAGGGGAGGAGAAAAACTGTTTTTT
TRBJ1-2 . . TRBV15 CATSREQTAGYTF TGTGCCACCAGCAGAGAACAGACCGCTGGCTACACCTTC
TRBJ2-7 TRBD1 . TRBV27 CASSHTPGQGKIEQYF TGTGCCAGCAGTCACACACCGGGACAGGGAAAGATTGAGCAGTACTTC
TRBJ1-1 . . TRBV6-4 CASSDEKGDEAFF TGTGCCAGCAGTGACGAAAAGGGGGACGAAGCTTTCTTT
TRBJ2-7 . . TRBV29-1 CSAFVTGSTYEQYF TGCAGCGCCTTCGTAACAGGGTCAACCTACGAGCAGTACTTC
TRBJ2-7 . . TRBV5-6 CASSRDLPYEQYF TGTGCCAGCAGCCGGGATCTCCCCTACGAGCAGTACTTC
TRBJ1-2 . . TRBV2 CASSQQGLGGYTF TGTGCCAGCAGTCAACAGGGTTTGGGGGGCTACACCTTC
TRBJ1-1 . . TRBV25-1 CASSEFWGSGTEAFF TGTGCCAGCAGTGAATTCTGGGGCTCGGGCACTGAAGCTTTCTTT
TRBJ1-2 . . TRBV6-2/TRBV6-3 CASSYGQSYGYTF TGTGCCAGCAGTTACGGACAGTCCTATGGCTACACCTTC
TRBJ2-3 . . TRBV6-5 CASRKGQSTDTQYF TGTGCCAGCAGGAAAGGACAGAGCACAGATACGCAGTATTTT
TRBJ2-2 . . TRBV11-3 CASSPSQLGELFF TGTGCCAGCAGCCCATCACAGCTCGGGGAGCTGTTTTTT
TRBJ1-6 . . TRBV7-9 CASSPRGQYNSPLHF TGTGCCAGCAGCCCTCGCGGACAGTATAATTCACCCCTCCACTTT
TRBJ2-7 . . TRBV3-1/TRBV3-2 CASSQSGNSYEQYF TGTGCCAGCAGCCAATCCGGGAACTCCTACGAGCAGTACTTC
TRBJ2-2 TRBD1 few TRBV4-1 CASSQVNRGRGGELFF TGCGCCAGCAGCCAAGTGAACAGGGGGCGAGGCGGGGAGCTGTTTTTT